This T cell receptor (beta chain) was recorded in a study of shared clonotypes between healthy human individuals. Study-wide findings and caveats: Larger estimated richness was generally seen in naive subsets than in memory subsets.

Measured with immunoSEQ multiplex PCR; TCRdb has only the in-frame clones, and not every one. The repertoire holds approximately 710,000 clones, less than 95% seen once, with about a third in the top ten. Healthy and HIV-negative, the adult donors had no recent acute infections or vaccinations. Germline V gene data show CDR1 as SEHNR and CDR2 as FQNEAQ (reference sequence). With 5 bases removed from V and 4 bases from J, the gap between germline ends came to 8 bases. The CDR3 runs 12 residues. There are a few counts of this clone. The antigen remains unidentified. Different DNA sequences within this sample yield the same CDR3.

The TCR comes from a man between 18 and 29 years old in good health. Some clones in this sample may be carry-over from other donors' samples. The chain employs TRBV7-9 and TRBJ1-1, with D possibly being TRBD1 (5 bases). Sequenced material: memory CD8+ T cells from PBMCs. The sample's subset: CD45RO+ cells pooled with CCR7-negative TemRA cells. CDR3 nucleotide sequence: TGTGCCAGCAGCCACGGGGGCACTGAAGCTTTCTTT. As protein: CASSHGGTEAFF.